The 10 T cell receptor beta chains below all came from one sample that was sequenced in a study of identical twins. Each CDR3 protein is one row after TCRdb ran MiXCR on the 5' RACE reads. The table shows some 210,000 distinct CDR3 sequences, with more than 15% occurring only once. A further study also used this sample, focusing on T cells expressing NK-cell markers.

The sequenced sample was CD8+ T cells sorted from blood. These receptor sequences come from a woman younger than 35 in good health.

This clonotype has more than one count but fewer than ten. V is TRBV10-3 and J is TRBJ2-5; D is perhaps TRBD2 (6 bases). V lost 5 bases, J lost 5 bases, and 18 bases lay in between. The CDR3 consists of 15 residues. CDR1 is ENHRY and CDR2 is SYGVKD in the germline V gene. The CDR3 loop reads CAISSSGTQRETQYF. The CDR3 nucleotides are TGTGCCATCAGTTCCTCCGGGACTCAGAGGGAGACCCAGTACTTC.

The chain employs TRBV25-1 and TRBJ2-3; D unclear. This CDR3 is built from 12 residues. Germline V gene data show CDR1 as MGHDK and CDR2 as SYGVNS. The ends were cut back, 3 bases at V and 4 bases at J, with 5 bases in the middle. The CDR3 reads CASSDAADTQYF. The CDR3 DNA sequence: TGTGCCAGCAGTGATGCTGCAGATACGCAGTATTTT.

This clonotype has only a few counts. This chain links TRBV12-3 or TRBV12-4 with TRBJ2-5, with D possibly matching TRBD2 (6 bases). The CDR3 contains 13 residues. V was clipped by 6 bases and J by 7 bases, with 15 bases between them. CDR3 DNA sequence: TGTGCCAGCAGCGGTGTAATGGGGGGGACCCAGTACTTC. Translation gives CASSGVMGGTQYF.

This clonotype showed up many times. V usage is TRBV11-1 and J usage is TRBJ2-1; weak D call: TRBD1 (6 bases). Looked up from germline, CDR1 is SGHAT and CDR2 is FQDESV (reference sequence). The CDR3 extends over 14 amino acids. Trimming shortened V by 4 bases and J by 5 bases, and 12 bases separated the two germline ends. Here the CDR3 DNA reads TGTGCCAGCAGCTCAACAGGGCTGCACAATGAGCAGTTCTTC. The encoded protein is CASSSTGLHNEQFF.

The CDR3 nucleotides read TGTGCCAGCCAGGCAGGGGCAAACTACACCTTC. This codes for CASQAGANYTF. V usage is TRBV12-3 or TRBV12-4 and J usage is TRBJ1-2, with D tentatively TRBD1 (6 bases). The CDR3 is 11 residues long. The V end lost 8 bases, the J end lost 10 bases, and 14 bases lay between the germline ends.

The rearrangement links TRBV6-5 to TRBJ2-1; TRBD1 matches 7 bases. J gave up 0 bases and V 4 bases, and 6 bases lay outside the gene matches. The CDR3 runs 16 residues. In germline, CDR1 is MNHEY, CDR2 SVGAGI. In DNA, the CDR3 is TGTGCCAGCAGTTTAAGTGGGGACAGCTCCTACAATGAGCAGTTCTTC. Amino acids: CASSLSGDSSYNEQFF.

This clonotype was detected only a few times. The chain carries TRBV27 and TRBJ2-2; D gene unclear. The length of the CDR3 is 13 residues. Trimming shortened V by 5 bases and J by 6 bases, and 10 bases separated the two germline ends. Germline assignment: CDR1 MNHEY and CDR2 SMNVEV (reference sequence). Here the CDR3 DNA reads TGTGCCAGCAGTCCCCTGGGCGCCGGGGAGCTGTTTTTT. Residues: CASSPLGAGELFF.

V usage is TRBV20-1 and J usage is TRBJ2-7; D is unclear. The CDR3 covers 12 residues. Trimming removed 5 bases at V and 0 bases at J, with 8 bases between. CDR1 is DFQATT, CDR2 SNEGSKA, per germline (reference sequence). The DNA for the CDR3 is TGCAGTGCTTGTTCTGACTCCTACGAGCAGTACTTC. The encoded protein is CSACSDSYEQYF.

The rearrangement links TRBV9 to TRBJ1-1, with no clear D. Trimming stripped 2 bases from V and 0 bases from J, with 8 bases between. Germline V gives CDR1 SGDLS, CDR2 YYNGEE. This CDR3 is 14 amino acids long. DNA of the CDR3: TGTGCCAGCAGCGTCAGCGGCCTGAACACTGAAGCTTTCTTT. Amino acids: CASSVSGLNTEAFF. The complete variable domain, with remaining parts taken from reference TRBV9 and TRBJ1-1, reads DSGVTQTPKHLITATGQRVTLRCSPRSGDLSVYWYQQSLDQGLQFLIQYYNGEERAKGNILERFSAQQFPDLHSELNLSSLELGDSALYFCASSVSGLNTEAFFGQGTRLTVV.

In this sample, this clonotype turned up a few times. CDR3 nucleotide sequence: TGTGCCAGCAGTGATGACAGGGTCCCAGATACGCAGTATTTT. Residues: CASSDDRVPDTQYF. The chain is built from TRBV25-1 and TRBJ2-3; 7 nucleotides align to TRBD1. Germline CDR1 MGHDK, CDR2 SYGVNS. This CDR3 region has 14 residues. Unmatched junction bases numbered 4, after V lost 3 bases and J lost 4 bases.